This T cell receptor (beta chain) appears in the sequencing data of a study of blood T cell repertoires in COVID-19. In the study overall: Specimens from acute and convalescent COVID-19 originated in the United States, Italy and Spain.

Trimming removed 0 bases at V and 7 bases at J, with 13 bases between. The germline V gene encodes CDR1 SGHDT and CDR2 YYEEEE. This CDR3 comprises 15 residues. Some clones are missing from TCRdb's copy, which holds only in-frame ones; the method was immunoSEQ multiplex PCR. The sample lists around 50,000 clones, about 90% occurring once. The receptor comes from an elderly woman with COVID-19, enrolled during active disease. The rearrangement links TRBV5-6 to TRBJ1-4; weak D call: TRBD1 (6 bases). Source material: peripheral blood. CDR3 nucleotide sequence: TGTGCCAGCAGCTTGGAAGGGGGTAAAATTGAAAAACTGTTTTTT. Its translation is CASSLEGGKIEKLFF.